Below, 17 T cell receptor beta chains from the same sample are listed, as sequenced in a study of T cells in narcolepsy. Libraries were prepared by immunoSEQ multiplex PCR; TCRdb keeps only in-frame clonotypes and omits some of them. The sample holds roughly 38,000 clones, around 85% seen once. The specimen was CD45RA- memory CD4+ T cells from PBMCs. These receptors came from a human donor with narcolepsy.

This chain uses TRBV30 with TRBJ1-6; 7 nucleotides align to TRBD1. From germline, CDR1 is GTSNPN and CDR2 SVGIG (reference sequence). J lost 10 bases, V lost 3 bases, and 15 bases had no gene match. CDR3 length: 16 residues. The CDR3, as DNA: TGTGCCTGGAGCTCTAAAGGGGGCTCCCCCAGCTCACCCCTCCACTTT. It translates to CAWSSKGGSPSSPLHF.

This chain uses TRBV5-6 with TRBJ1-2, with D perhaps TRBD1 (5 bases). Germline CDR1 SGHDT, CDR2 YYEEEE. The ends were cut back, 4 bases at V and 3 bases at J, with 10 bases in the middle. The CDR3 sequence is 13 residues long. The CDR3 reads CASSPRGDYGYTF. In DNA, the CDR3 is TGTGCCAGCAGCCCAAGAGGGGACTATGGCTACACCTTC.

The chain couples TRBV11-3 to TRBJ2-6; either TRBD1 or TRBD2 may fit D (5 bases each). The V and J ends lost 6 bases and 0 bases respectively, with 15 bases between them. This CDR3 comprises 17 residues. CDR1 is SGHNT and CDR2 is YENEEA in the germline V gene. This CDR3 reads CASSRGQGASGANVLTF. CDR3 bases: TGTGCCAGCAGTAGAGGGCAGGGAGCCTCTGGGGCCAACGTCCTGACTTTC.

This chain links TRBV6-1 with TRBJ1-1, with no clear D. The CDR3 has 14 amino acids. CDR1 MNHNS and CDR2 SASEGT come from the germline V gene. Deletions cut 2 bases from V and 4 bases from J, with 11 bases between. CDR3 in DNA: TGTGCCAGCAGTGAACGATTGACCATCACTGAAGCTTTCTTT. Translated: CASSERLTITEAFF.

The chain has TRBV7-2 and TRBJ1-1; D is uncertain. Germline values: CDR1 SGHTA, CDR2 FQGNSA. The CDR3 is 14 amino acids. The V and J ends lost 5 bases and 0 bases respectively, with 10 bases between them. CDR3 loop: CASSPVRMNTEAFF. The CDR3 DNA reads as TGTGCCAGCAGCCCGGTAAGGATGAACACTGAAGCTTTCTTT.

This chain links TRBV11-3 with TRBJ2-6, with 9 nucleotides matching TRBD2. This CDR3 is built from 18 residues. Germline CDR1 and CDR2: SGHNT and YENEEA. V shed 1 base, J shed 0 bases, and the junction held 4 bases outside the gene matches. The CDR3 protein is CASSLAGTSNSGANVLTF. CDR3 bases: TGTGCCAGCAGCTTAGCCGGGACTAGCAACTCTGGGGCCAACGTCCTGACTTTC.

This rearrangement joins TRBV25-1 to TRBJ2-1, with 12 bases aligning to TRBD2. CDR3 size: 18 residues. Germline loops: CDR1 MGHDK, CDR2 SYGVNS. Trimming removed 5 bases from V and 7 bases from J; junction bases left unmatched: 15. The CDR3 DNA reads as TGTGCCAGCAGTTCGCTAGCGGGGGGGCCGATCGGGATGAATGAGCAGTTCTTC. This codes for CASSSLAGGPIGMNEQFF. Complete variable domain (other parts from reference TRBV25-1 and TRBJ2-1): EADIYQTPRYLVIGTGKKITLECSQTMGHDKMYWYQQDPGMELHLIHYSYGVNSTEKGDLSSESTVSRIRTEHFPLTLESARPSHTSQYLCASSSLAGGPIGMNEQFFGPGTRLTVL.

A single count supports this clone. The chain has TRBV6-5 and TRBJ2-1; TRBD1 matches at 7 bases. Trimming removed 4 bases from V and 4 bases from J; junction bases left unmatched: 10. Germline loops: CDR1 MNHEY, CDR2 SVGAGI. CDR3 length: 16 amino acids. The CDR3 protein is CASSSVTGSGYNEQFF. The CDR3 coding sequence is TGTGCCAGCAGTTCGGTGACAGGGTCAGGGTACAATGAGCAGTTCTTC.

In DNA, the CDR3 is TGTGCCAGCAGCGCCCGGGGAGAGGGCCGGTTGGAAAAACTGTTTTTT. Its protein product is CASSARGEGRLEKLFF. This chain uses TRBV7-9 with TRBJ1-4; D call uncertain. The CDR3 contains 16 residues. The ends were cut back, 5 bases at V and 8 bases at J, with 21 bases in the middle. Germline values: CDR1 SEHNR, CDR2 FQNEAQ (reference sequence).

In DNA form, the CDR3 reads TGCGCCAGCAGCGCGGCTCAGGGGAGTGGTGAAAAACTGTTTTTT. Residues: CASSAAQGSGEKLFF. This chain connects TRBV5-1 to TRBJ1-4; perhaps TRBD1 as D (6 bases). This CDR3 region has 15 residues. The V end lost 4 bases, the J end lost 7 bases, and 17 bases lay between the germline ends. Germline V gene lookup returns CDR1 SGHRS and CDR2 YFSETQ.

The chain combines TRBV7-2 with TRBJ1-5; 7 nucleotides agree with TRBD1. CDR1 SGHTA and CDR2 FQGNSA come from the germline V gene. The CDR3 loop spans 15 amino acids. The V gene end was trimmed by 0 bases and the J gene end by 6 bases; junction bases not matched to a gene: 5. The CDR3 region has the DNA TGTGCCAGCAGCTTAGCACAGGGGAGTGTTCAGCCCCAGCATTTT. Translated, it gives CASSLAQGSVQPQHF.

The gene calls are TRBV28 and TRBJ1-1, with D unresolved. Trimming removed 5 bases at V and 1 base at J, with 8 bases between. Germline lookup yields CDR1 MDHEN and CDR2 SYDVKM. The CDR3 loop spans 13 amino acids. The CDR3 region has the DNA TGTGCCAGCAGTCCCCGGTGGAACACTGAAGCTTTCTTT. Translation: CASSPRWNTEAFF.

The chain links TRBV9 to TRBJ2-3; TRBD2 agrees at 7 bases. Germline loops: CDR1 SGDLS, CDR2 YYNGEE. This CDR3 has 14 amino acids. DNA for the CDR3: TGTGCGGATAGCGGGTCCTCTAGCACAGATACGCAGTATTTT. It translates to CADSGSSSTDTQYF.

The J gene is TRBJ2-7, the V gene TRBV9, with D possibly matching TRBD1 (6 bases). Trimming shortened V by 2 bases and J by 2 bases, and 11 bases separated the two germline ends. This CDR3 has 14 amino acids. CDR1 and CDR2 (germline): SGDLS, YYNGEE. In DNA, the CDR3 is TGTGCCAGCAGCGTCGGACAGATGACCTACGAGCAGTACTTC. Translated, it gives CASSVGQMTYEQYF.

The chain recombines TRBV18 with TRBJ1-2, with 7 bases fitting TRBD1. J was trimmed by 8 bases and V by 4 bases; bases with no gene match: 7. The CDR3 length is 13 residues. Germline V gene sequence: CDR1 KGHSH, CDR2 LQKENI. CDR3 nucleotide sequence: TGTGCCAGCTCACTCCGACAGGGAATCGGCTACACCTTC. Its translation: CASSLRQGIGYTF.

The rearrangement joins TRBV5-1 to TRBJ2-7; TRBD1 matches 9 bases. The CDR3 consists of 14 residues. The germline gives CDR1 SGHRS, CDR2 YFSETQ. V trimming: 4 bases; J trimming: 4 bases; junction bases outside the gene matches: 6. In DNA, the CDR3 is TGCGCCAGCAGCCCGGGGACAGGGTTGTACGAGCAGTACTTC. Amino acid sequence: CASSPGTGLYEQYF.

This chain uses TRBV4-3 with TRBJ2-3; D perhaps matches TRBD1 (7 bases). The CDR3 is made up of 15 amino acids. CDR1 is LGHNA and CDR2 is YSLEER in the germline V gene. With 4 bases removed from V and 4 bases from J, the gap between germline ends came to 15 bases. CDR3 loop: CASSLEQGGADTQYF. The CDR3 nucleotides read TGCGCCAGCAGCCTTGAGCAGGGGGGTGCAGATACGCAGTATTTT.